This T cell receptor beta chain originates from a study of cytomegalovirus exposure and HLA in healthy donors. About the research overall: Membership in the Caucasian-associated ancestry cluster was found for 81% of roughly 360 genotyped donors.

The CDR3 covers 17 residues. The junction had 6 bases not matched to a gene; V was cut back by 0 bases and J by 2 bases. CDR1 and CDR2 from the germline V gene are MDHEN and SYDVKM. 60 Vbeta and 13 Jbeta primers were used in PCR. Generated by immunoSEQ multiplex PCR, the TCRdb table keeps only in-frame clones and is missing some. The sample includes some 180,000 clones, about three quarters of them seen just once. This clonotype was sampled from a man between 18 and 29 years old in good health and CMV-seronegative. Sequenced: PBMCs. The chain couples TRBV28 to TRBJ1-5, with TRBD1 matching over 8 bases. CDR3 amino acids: CASSLWTGAGGNQPQHF. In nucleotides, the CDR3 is TGTGCCAGCAGTTTATGGACAGGGGCAGGGGGCAATCAGCCCCAGCATTTT.